This record covers a single T cell receptor (beta chain). Its target is not known. The repertoire was sequenced with immunoSEQ multiplex PCR; TCRdb's copy has only in-frame clones and lacks some. The data contain 120,000 or so clones, 75% to 95% of them singletons. CDR3 size: 14 residues. Trimming left V 3 bases short and J 5 bases short, with 12 bases between. Per the germline V gene, CDR1 is SGHNT and CDR2 is YYREEE (reference sequence). These data belong to a study of T cell responses to AZD1222 COVID-19 vaccine. Turning to the study itself: Timing groups of about 4 and about 12 weeks for second doses were pooled.

Study outcomes and limitations: There were repertoire samples only from the period after the peak T cell response. The sample set comprised mostly white British donors with more females, and clonal diversity was possibly underestimated. Spike regions recognized by vaccine-associated CD4 TCRs spanned the protein, led by 160-218 and 743-854.

The V call is TRBV5-4, the J call TRBJ1-3, with no clear D. The sample consisted of peripheral blood, taken on day 0 of AZD1222 vaccination. The receptor comes from an adult in good health. The CDR3 nucleotides read TGTGCCAGCAGCTACTCAGGAGCGCGAAACACCATATATTTT. Its protein product is CASSYSGARNTIYF. The whole variable domain, remainder taken from reference TRBV5-4 and TRBJ1-3, is ETGVTQSPTHLIKTRGQQVTLRCSSQSGHNTVSWYQQALGQGPQFIFQYYREEENGRGNFPPRFSGLQFPNYSSELNVNALELDDSALYLCASSYSGARNTIYFGEGSWLTVV.